This T cell receptor beta chain came from a study of PD-1 blockade in classical Hodgkin lymphoma. Study results and caveats: Differences between repertoires have undefined causes, possibly disease activity or prior therapy. Patients starting nivolumab less than 1 year after ASCT had lower diversity and were excluded from later analyses. Reports indicated that newly diagnosed patients had lower baseline TCR diversity than healthy donors did.

Only in-frame clones appear in the TCRdb table, and some are missing; sequencing was by immunoSEQ multiplex PCR. The sample lists about 19,000 clones, around 84% occurring once. The germline V gene has CDR1 MNHNY and CDR2 SVGAGI (reference sequence). Trimming pared 2 bases from V and 1 base from J, leaving 11 bases between. This CDR3 spans 15 amino acids. Following autologous stem cell transplantation, relapse occurred in every patient, and exposure to brentuximab vedotin varied. Comments on this clone: Its cognate antigen is unknown.

This receptor was obtained from a human donor with classical Hodgkin lymphoma. This sequence joins TRBV6-6 and TRBJ1-2; no firm D call. Here the sequenced sample was peripheral blood mononuclear cells (PBMCs), taken at baseline. The CDR3 sequence is CASSYGLGINYGYTF. The DNA of the CDR3 is TGTGCCAGCAGTTACGGGCTGGGAATTAACTATGGCTACACCTTC.